The clone carrying this TCR beta chain was observed many times. Its matching antigen is unknown. The use of previously described methods and listed TCR primers produced the bulk TCR libraries. Using its own MiXCR run on the PCR reads, TCRdb lists one record per CDR3 protein. Of hundreds of thousands of distinct CDR3 sequences in the sample, around 25% are singletons; the top ten hold 0.7% to 0.95%. This CDR3 is built from 10 residues. The germline V gene has CDR1 MNHNS and CDR2 SASEGT. Trimming removed 10 bases at V and 5 bases at J, with 8 bases between. This specimen comes from a study of molecular identifiers for immune sequencing clone quantification. The study, taken as a whole, reports: Clonotypes surpassing 20 RNA copies contained over 98% of effector molecules, versus under 1% in naive cells.

CD8+CD4-CCR7+CD45RA+ sorting gave the naive CD8 T cells. This TCR was recovered from a human donor in good health. Some libraries in this study had Jurkat cell RNA spiked in. The V gene is TRBV6-1, the J gene TRBJ1-2; D is possibly TRBD1 (6 bases). The sample comprised naive CD8+ T cells from blood, with Jurkat cell RNA spiked in. As for subset: FACS-sorted CD8+CD4-CCR7+CD45RA+ naive T cells. This chain's CDR3 is CATQGYGYTF. The CDR3 nucleotides read TGTGCCACCCAGGGGTATGGCTACACCTTC.